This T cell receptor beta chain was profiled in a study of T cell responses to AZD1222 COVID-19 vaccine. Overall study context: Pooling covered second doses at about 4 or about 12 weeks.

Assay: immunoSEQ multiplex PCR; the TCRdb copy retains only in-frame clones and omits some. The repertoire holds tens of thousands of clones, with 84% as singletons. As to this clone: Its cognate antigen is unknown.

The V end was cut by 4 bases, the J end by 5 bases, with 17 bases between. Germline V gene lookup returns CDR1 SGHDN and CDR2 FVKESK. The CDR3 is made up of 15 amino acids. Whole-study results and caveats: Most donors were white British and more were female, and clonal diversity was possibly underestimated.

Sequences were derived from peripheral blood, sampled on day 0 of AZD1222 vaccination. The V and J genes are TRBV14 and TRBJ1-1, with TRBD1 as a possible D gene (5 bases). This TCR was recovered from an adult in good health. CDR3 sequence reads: CASSPVGFPGTEAFF. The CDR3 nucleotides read TGTGCCAGCAGCCCTGTGGGGTTTCCAGGGACTGAAGCTTTCTTT.